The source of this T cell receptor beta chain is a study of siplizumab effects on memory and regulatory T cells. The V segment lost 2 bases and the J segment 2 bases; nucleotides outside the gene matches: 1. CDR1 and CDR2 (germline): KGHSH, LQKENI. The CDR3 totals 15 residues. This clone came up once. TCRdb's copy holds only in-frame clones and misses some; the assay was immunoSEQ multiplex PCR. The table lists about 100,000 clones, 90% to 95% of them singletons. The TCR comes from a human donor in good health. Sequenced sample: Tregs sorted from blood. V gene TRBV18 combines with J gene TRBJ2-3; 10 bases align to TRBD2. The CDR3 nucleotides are TGTGCCAGCTCACCAGGACTAGCGGACACAGATACGCAGTATTTT. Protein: CASSPGLADTDTQYF.